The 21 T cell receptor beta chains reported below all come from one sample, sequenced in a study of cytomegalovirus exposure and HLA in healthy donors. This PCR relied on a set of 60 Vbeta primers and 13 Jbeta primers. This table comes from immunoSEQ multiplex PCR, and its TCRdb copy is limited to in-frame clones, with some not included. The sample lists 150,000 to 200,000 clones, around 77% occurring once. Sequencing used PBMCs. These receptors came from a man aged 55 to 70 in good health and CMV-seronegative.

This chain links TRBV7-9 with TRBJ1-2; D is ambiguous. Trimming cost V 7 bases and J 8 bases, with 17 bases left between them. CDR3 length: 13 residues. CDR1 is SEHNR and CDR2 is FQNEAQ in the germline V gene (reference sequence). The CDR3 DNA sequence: TGTGCCAGCACCATTTCTCGTGGGCAAGGCTACACCTTC. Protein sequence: CASTISRGQGYTF.

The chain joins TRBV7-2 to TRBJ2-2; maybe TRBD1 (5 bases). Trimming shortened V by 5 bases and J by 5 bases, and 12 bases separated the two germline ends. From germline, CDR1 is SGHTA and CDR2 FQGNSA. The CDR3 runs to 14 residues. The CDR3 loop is CASSVRASTGELFF. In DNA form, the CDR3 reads TGTGCCAGCAGCGTCAGGGCGAGTACCGGGGAGCTGTTTTTT.

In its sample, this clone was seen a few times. The CDR3 DNA follows: TGTGCCAGCAGTTACGGGAGTGTCTCCTACGAGCAGTACTTC. Its translation is CASSYGSVSYEQYF. This rearrangement joins TRBV6-5 to TRBJ2-7; D possibly corresponds to TRBD2 (5 bases). The V and J ends lost 2 bases and 0 bases respectively, with 8 bases between them. The germline CDR1 and CDR2 sequences are MNHEY and SVGAGI. This CDR3 is built from 14 residues.

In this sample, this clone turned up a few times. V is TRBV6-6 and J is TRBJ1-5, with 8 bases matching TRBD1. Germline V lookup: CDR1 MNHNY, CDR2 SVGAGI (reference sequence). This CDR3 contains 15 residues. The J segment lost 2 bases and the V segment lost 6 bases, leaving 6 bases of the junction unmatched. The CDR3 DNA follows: TGTGCCAGCAGGCAACCGGGACAGGGCAATCAGCCCCAGCATTTT. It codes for CASRQPGQGNQPQHF.

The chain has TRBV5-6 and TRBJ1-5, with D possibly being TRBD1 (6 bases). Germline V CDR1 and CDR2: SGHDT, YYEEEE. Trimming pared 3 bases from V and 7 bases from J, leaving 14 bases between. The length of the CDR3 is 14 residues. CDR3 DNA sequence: TGTGCCAGCAGCTCGTACAGGGAGCACCAGCCCCAGCATTTT. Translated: CASSSYREHQPQHF.

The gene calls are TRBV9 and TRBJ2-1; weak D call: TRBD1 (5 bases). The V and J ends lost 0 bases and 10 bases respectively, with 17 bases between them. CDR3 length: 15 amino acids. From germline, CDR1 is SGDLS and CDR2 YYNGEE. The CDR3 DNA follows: TGTGCCAGCAGCGTAGAGCTAGGTATCCCAGGGGAGCAGTTCTTC. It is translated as CASSVELGIPGEQFF.

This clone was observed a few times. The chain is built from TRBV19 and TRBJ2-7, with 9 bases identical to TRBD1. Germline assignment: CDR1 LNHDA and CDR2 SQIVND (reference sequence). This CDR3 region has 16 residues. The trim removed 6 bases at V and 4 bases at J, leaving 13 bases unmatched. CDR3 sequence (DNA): TGTGCCAGTAGCCCACAGGGGGCTGCCGGCGGATACGAGCAGTACTTC. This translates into CASSPQGAAGGYEQYF.

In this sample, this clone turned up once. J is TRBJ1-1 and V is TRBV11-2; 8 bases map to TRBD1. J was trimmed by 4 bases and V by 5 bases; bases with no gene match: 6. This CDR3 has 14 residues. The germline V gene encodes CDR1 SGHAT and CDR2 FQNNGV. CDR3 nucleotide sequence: TGTGCCAGCAGCCAGTCGACAGGGGCCACTGAAGCTTTCTTT. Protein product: CASSQSTGATEAFF.

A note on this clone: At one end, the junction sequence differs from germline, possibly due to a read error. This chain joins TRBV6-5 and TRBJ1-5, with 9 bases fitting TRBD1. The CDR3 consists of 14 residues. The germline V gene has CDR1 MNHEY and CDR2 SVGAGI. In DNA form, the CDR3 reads TGTGCCAGCAGAAAACAGGGGGCAAAGCAGCCCCAGAATTTT. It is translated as CASRKQGAKQPQNF.

The CDR3 here is CASSSARTGGTEAFF. The CDR3 nucleotides are TGTGCCAGCAGTAGTGCAAGGACAGGGGGGACTGAAGCTTTCTTT. V and J are TRBV6-1 and TRBJ1-1; the match to TRBD1 covers 10 bases. V shed 5 bases, J shed 5 bases, and the junction held 8 bases outside the gene matches. The length of the CDR3 is 15 residues. Germline V gene sequence: CDR1 MNHNS, CDR2 SASEGT.

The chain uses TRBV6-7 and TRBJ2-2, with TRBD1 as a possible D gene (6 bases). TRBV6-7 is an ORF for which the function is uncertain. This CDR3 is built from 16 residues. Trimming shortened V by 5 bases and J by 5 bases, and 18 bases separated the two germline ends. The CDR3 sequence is CASSPDRPEGTGELFF. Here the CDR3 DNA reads TGTGCCAGCAGTCCAGACAGGCCTGAAGGGACCGGGGAGCTGTTTTTT.

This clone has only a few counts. CDR3 loop: CSVGGGEEQYF. DNA for the CDR3: TGCAGCGTTGGAGGGGGCGAAGAGCAGTACTTC. The V call is TRBV29-1, the J call TRBJ2-7, with 7 positions matching TRBD1. Germline CDR1 reads SQVTM; CDR2 reads ANQGSEA. V lost 4 bases and J lost 7; bases outside the gene matches: 4. There are 11 residues in the CDR3.

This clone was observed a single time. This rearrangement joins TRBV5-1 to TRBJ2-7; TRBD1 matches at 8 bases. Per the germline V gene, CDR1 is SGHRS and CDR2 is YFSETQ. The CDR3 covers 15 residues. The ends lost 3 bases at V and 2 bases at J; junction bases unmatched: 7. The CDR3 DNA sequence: TGCGCCAGCAGCTCTTCATCGACAGGGGCCTACGAGCAGTACTTC. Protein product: CASSSSSTGAYEQYF.

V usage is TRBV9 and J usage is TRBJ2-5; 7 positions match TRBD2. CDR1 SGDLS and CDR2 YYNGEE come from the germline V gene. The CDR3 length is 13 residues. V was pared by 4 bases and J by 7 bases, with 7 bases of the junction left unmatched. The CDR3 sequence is CASSSGLDGTQYF. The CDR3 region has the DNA TGTGCCAGCAGCTCTGGACTAGATGGGACCCAGTACTTC.

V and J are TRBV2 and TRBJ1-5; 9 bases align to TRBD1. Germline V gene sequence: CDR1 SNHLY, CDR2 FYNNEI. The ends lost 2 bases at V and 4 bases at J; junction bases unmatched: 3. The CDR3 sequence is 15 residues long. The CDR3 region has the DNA TGTGCCAGCAGTGAAACAGGGGGCAAAAATCAGCCCCAGCATTTT. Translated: CASSETGGKNQPQHF.

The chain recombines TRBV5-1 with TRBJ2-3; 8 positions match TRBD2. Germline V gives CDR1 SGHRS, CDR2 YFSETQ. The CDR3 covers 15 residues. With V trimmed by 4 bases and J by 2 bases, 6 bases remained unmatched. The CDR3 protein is CASSLSGTNTDTQYF. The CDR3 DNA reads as TGCGCCAGCAGCCTTAGCGGGACAAACACAGATACGCAGTATTTT.

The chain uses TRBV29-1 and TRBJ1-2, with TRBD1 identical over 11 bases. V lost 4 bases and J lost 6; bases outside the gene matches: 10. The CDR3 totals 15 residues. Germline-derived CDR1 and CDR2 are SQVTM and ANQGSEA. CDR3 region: CSVVTGTGGADGYTF. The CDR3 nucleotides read TGCAGCGTTGTGACCGGGACAGGGGGTGCTGATGGCTACACCTTC.

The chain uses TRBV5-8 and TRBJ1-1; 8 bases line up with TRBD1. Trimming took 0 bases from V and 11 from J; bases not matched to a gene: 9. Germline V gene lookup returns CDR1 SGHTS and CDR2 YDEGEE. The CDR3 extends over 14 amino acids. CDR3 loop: CASSLVDRGPAAFF. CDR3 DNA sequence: TGTGCCAGCAGCTTGGTCGACAGGGGACCGGCGGCTTTCTTT.

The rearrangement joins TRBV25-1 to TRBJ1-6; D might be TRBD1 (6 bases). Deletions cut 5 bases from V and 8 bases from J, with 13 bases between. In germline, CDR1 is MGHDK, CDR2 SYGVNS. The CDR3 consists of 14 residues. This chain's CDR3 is CASSSRQEYSPLHF. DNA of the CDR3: TGTGCCAGCAGTTCCCGACAGGAGTATTCACCCCTCCACTTT.

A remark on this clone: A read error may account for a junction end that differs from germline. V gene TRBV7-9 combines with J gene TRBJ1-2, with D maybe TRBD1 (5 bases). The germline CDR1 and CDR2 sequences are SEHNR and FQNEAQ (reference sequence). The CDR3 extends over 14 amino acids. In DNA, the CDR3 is TGTGCCAGCAGCTTATCCGGGAGGGACTACGGCTACACCTTC. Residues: CASSLSGRDYGYTF.

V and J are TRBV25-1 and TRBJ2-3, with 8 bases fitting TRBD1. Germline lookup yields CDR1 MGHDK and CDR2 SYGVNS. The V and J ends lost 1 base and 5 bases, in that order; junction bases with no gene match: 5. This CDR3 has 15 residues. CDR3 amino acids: CASSELAGGRDTQYF. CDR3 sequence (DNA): TGTGCCAGCAGTGAATTGGCAGGGGGCAGAGATACGCAGTATTTT. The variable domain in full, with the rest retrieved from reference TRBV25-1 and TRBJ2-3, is EADIYQTPRYLVIGTGKKITLECSQTMGHDKMYWYQQDPGMELHLIHYSYGVNSTEKGDLSSESTVSRIRTEHFPLTLESARPSHTSQYLCASSELAGGRDTQYFGPGTRLTVL.